These 31 T cell receptor beta chains were all obtained from the same sample, sequenced in a study of cytomegalovirus exposure and HLA in healthy donors. The method was immunoSEQ multiplex PCR; TCRdb's version includes in-frame clones alone and lacks a portion of them. The data contain around 130,000 clones, more than 70% of them singletons. Sequenced sample: PBMCs. These receptors came from a woman in her twenties or thirties in good health and CMV-seronegative.

The rearrangement uses TRBV11-2 and TRBJ2-7, with unresolved D. The CDR3 has 13 residues. Germline CDR1 and CDR2: SGHAT and FQNNGV. V lost 4 bases and J lost 0, with 7 bases in between. DNA of the CDR3: TGTGCCAGCAGCTCTCTAAGCTCCTACGAGCAGTACTTC. Its protein product is CASSSLSSYEQYF.

In this sample, this clone turned up once. The rearrangement uses TRBV5-1 and TRBJ1-2, with TRBD1 as a possible D gene (6 bases). The CDR3 consists of 15 residues. Germline CDR1 SGHRS, CDR2 YFSETQ. V lost 4 bases and J lost 0, with 13 bases in between. CDR3 sequence reads: CASSGLQGTNYGYTF. The DNA for the CDR3 is TGCGCCAGCAGCGGATTACAGGGAACTAACTATGGCTACACCTTC.

This chain links TRBV27 with TRBJ1-2; a weak D match, TRBD1 (6 bases). The CDR3 length is 15 residues. Between the trimmed V and J ends, which lost 4 bases and 0 bases, there was a span of 12 bases. The germline V gene encodes CDR1 MNHEY and CDR2 SMNVEV (reference sequence). The CDR3 DNA follows: TGTGCCAGCAGTTCCTGGGACAAAACTAACTATGGCTACACCTTC. This sequence encodes CASSSWDKTNYGYTF.

The chain employs TRBV5-1 and TRBJ2-7, with TRBD2 matching 12 bases. Germline trimming cut 0 bases from V and 7 bases from J; bases unmatched to any gene: 5. The CDR3 consists of 15 residues. Germline V lookup: CDR1 SGHRS, CDR2 YFSETQ. The CDR3 reads CASSLAGLAGPEQYF. DNA of the CDR3: TGCGCCAGCAGCTTGGCCGGACTAGCGGGGCCGGAGCAGTACTTC.

V and J are TRBV7-3 and TRBJ2-6, with 11 positions matching TRBD1. CDR1 is SGHTA and CDR2 is FQGTGA in the germline V gene. The CDR3 totals 16 residues. V lost 5 bases and J lost 2; bases outside the gene matches: 2. CDR3 sequence reads: CASSGQGAAGANVLTF. CDR3 sequence (DNA): TGTGCCAGCAGCGGACAGGGGGCAGCTGGGGCCAACGTCCTGACTTTC. Looking up the rest from reference TRBV7-3 and TRBJ2-6 gives the full variable domain: GAGVSQTPSNKVTEKGKYVELRCDPISGHTALYWYRQSLGQGPEFLIYFQGTGAADDSGLPNDRFFAVRPEGSVSTLKIQRTERGDSAVYLCASSGQGAAGANVLTFGAGSRLTVL.

The J gene is TRBJ2-1, the V gene TRBV10-3, with 15 bases matching TRBD2. The CDR3 is made up of 14 amino acids. Germline values: CDR1 ENHRY, CDR2 SYGVKD. V dropped 10 bases and J dropped 7; count of bases not matched to a gene: 5. CDR3 protein: CATGTSGGPNEQFF. In nucleotides, the CDR3 is TGTGCCACAGGGACTAGCGGGGGGCCAAATGAGCAGTTCTTC.

This chain links TRBV6-5 with TRBJ1-4; possible D gene TRBD1, 6 bases. Germline V gene data show CDR1 as MNHEY and CDR2 as SVGAGI. The CDR3 has 15 residues. Between the trimmed V and J ends, which lost 0 bases and 8 bases, there was a span of 13 bases. CDR3 sequence (DNA): TGTGCCAGCAGTTACTCAGCGGGGGCCCTCGAAAAACTGTTTTTT. Translating gives CASSYSAGALEKLFF.

J is TRBJ2-7 and V is TRBV7-2; TRBD2 is a possible D gene (7 bases). The V and J ends lost 5 bases and 0 bases respectively, with 26 bases between them. Germline lookup yields CDR1 SGHTA and CDR2 FQGNSA. CDR3 length: 19 residues. CDR3 loop: CASSALRVAGASSSYEQYF. The CDR3 bases are TGTGCCAGCAGCGCCCTCCGGGTGGCGGGGGCCTCTAGCTCCTACGAGCAGTACTTC.

J is TRBJ2-1 and V is TRBV6-5; D remains unclear. From germline, CDR1 is MNHEY and CDR2 SVGAGI. The CDR3 runs 11 residues. V was clipped by 5 bases and J by 9 bases, with 8 bases between them. This CDR3 is CASSARSEQFF. The CDR3 DNA sequence: TGTGCCAGCAGTGCCCGGAGTGAGCAGTTCTTC.

The chain employs TRBV30 and TRBJ2-7; 12 bases match TRBD1. This CDR3 comprises 12 residues. The germline CDR1 and CDR2 sequences are GTSNPN and SVGIG (reference sequence). The V and J ends lost 5 bases and 6 bases, in that order; junction bases with no gene match: 2. CDR3 protein: CAWEGQGAEQYF. CDR3 sequence (DNA): TGTGCCTGGGAGGGACAGGGGGCCGAGCAGTACTTC.

This chain links TRBV5-1 with TRBJ2-3; D possibly corresponds to TRBD2 (6 bases). Germline lookup yields CDR1 SGHRS and CDR2 YFSETQ. This CDR3 is built from 14 residues. V was cut by 4 bases and J by 5 bases, with 14 bases left in between. The CDR3 bases are TGCGCCAGCAGCCCGGTGGGGGAGGTAGATACGCAGTATTTT. It translates to CASSPVGEVDTQYF.

J is TRBJ1-3 and V is TRBV19; a weak D match, TRBD1 (6 bases). In germline, CDR1 is LNHDA, CDR2 SQIVND (reference sequence). Trimming removed 3 bases at V and 2 bases at J, with 8 bases between. This CDR3 has 14 amino acids. The CDR3 coding sequence is TGTGCCAGTAGTATCGGGACAACTGGAAACACCATATATTTT. This translates into CASSIGTTGNTIYF.

V is TRBV2 and J is TRBJ2-5; 7 bases fit TRBD2. The CDR3 runs 15 residues. Unmatched junction bases numbered 14, after V lost 2 bases and J lost 11 bases. Germline V CDR1 and CDR2: SNHLY, FYNNEI. DNA for the CDR3: TGTGCCAGCAGTGAAATCATACTAGCGACCGCACGGCAGTACTTC. Its translation is CASSEIILATARQYF.

The chain links TRBV5-1 to TRBJ2-3, with 9 bases fitting TRBD2. With V trimmed by 0 bases and J by 4 bases, 0 bases remained unmatched. The length of the CDR3 is 14 residues. Germline V gene sequence: CDR1 SGHRS, CDR2 YFSETQ. The CDR3 loop reads CASSLGGGADTQYF. In DNA form, the CDR3 reads TGCGCCAGCAGCTTGGGCGGGGGGGCAGATACGCAGTATTTT.

V usage is TRBV19 and J usage is TRBJ1-6; the match to TRBD1 covers 8 bases. The junction had 6 bases not matched to a gene; V was cut back by 1 base and J by 7 bases. Germline CDR1 reads LNHDA; CDR2 reads SQIVND (reference sequence). This CDR3 has 16 residues. CDR3 nucleotide sequence: TGTGCCAGTAGTATAGTTGGACAGGGAGTAAATTCACCCCTCCACTTT. Amino acids: CASSIVGQGVNSPLHF.

The rearrangement links TRBV7-2 to TRBJ2-2; 8 positions match TRBD1. The CDR3 covers 15 residues. Trimming cost V 6 bases and J 5 bases; bases outside gene matches: 8. CDR1 and CDR2 (germline): SGHTA, FQGNSA. CDR3 residues: CASREDRGRTGELFF. The CDR3 DNA reads as TGTGCCAGCAGGGAAGACAGGGGCCGGACCGGGGAGCTGTTTTTT.

The gene calls are TRBV6-4 and TRBJ2-3, with D possibly being TRBD1 (6 bases). The CDR3 consists of 16 residues. Germline V gives CDR1 MRHNA, CDR2 SNTAGT. The germline V and J ends were trimmed by 0 bases and 5 bases, with 15 bases remaining between them. The CDR3 loop reads CASSDSDSRGIDTQYF. CDR3 DNA sequence: TGTGCCAGCAGTGACTCGGACAGTAGAGGAATAGATACGCAGTATTTT.

The rearrangement joins TRBV10-2 to TRBJ2-7, with D possibly matching TRBD1 (6 bases). V lost 3 bases to trimming and J lost 5 bases, with 14 bases between them. CDR3 length: 14 amino acids. Germline CDR1 is WSHSY and CDR2 is SAAADI. The chain's CDR3 is CASSEVGEGDEQYF. The CDR3 DNA reads as TGCGCCAGCAGTGAAGTGGGAGAGGGGGACGAGCAGTACTTC.

This chain connects TRBV14 to TRBJ2-5; D might be TRBD1 (5 bases). The V gene lost 7 bases and the J gene lost 5 bases, with 17 bases spanning the gap. The germline V gene encodes CDR1 SGHDN and CDR2 FVKESK. The CDR3 has 14 residues. The CDR3 region is CASTKTGFSETQYF. CDR3 bases: TGTGCCAGCACCAAAACAGGTTTCTCGGAGACCCAGTACTTC.

The chain joins TRBV6-1 to TRBJ2-1; unclear D gene. CDR3 size: 14 residues. Germline V CDR1 and CDR2: MNHNS, SASEGT. Trimming removed 5 bases from V and 0 bases from J, with 8 bases in between. This chain's CDR3 is CASSPLSSYNEQFF. The CDR3 DNA reads TGTGCCAGCAGTCCCCTTAGCTCCTACAATGAGCAGTTCTTC.

V and J are TRBV2 and TRBJ1-5; D is possibly TRBD1 (6 bases). Per germline, CDR1 SNHLY and CDR2 FYNNEI. Trimming stripped 6 bases from V and 0 bases from J, with 12 bases between. This CDR3 region has 15 residues. DNA for the CDR3: TGTGCCAGCAGAGTACAGGGCCTTAGCAATCAGCCCCAGCATTTT. Protein product: CASRVQGLSNQPQHF. The variable domain in full, with the rest retrieved from reference TRBV2 and TRBJ1-5, is EPEVTQTPSHQVTQMGQEVILRCVPISNHLYFYWYRQILGQKVEFLVSFYNNEISEKSEIFDDQFSVERPDGSNFTLKIRSTKLEDSAMYFCASRVQGLSNQPQHFGDGTRLSIL.

The CDR3 DNA follows: TGTGCCAGCAGCCCCACCTCACTTAGCACAGATACGCAGTATTTT. It is translated as CASSPTSLSTDTQYF. This rearrangement joins TRBV7-3 to TRBJ2-3; D call uncertain. The CDR3 contains 15 residues. With 5 bases removed from V and 0 bases from J, the gap between germline ends came to 12 bases. Germline V gene lookup returns CDR1 SGHTA and CDR2 FQGTGA. Combining the CDR3 with reference TRBV7-3 and TRBJ2-3 gives the whole variable domain GAGVSQTPSNKVTEKGKYVELRCDPISGHTALYWYRQSLGQGPEFLIYFQGTGAADDSGLPNDRFFAVRPEGSVSTLKIQRTERGDSAVYLCASSPTSLSTDTQYFGPGTRLTVL.

This chain connects TRBV28 to TRBJ2-1; TRBD2 might be the D (5 bases). Deletions cut 6 bases from V and 0 bases from J, with 12 bases between. This CDR3 is 15 amino acids long. Germline CDR1 MDHEN, CDR2 SYDVKM. The CDR3 DNA is TGTGCCAGCAGCACGAGGGTCAGCTCCTACAATGAGCAGTTCTTC. Encoded protein: CASSTRVSSYNEQFF.

This clone was seen only once. The chain combines TRBV6-5 with TRBJ2-7; the match to TRBD1 covers 9 bases. With 2 bases clipped from V and 5 bases from J, the junction kept 4 bases outside the gene matches. The V gene's germline CDR1 is MNHEY and CDR2 SVGAGI. The CDR3 extends over 14 amino acids. This CDR3 reads CASSYRDRAHEQYF. The CDR3 DNA reads as TGTGCCAGCAGTTACCGGGACAGGGCACACGAGCAGTACTTC.

This chain connects TRBV5-4 to TRBJ1-1, with D perhaps TRBD1 (5 bases). Trimming stripped 4 bases from V and 1 base from J, with 20 bases between. The germline gives CDR1 SGHNT, CDR2 YYREEE (reference sequence). The CDR3 totals 17 residues. CDR3 sequence (DNA): TGTGCCAGCAGCCCGGCGGGACGGCGGGTGACGAACACTGAAGCTTTCTTT. Protein sequence: CASSPAGRRVTNTEAFF. The full variable domain, in which reference TRBV5-4 and TRBJ1-1 provide the parts outside the CDR3, is ETGVTQSPTHLIKTRGQQVTLRCSSQSGHNTVSWYQQALGQGPQFIFQYYREEENGRGNFPPRFSGLQFPNYSSELNVNALELDDSALYLCASSPAGRRVTNTEAFFGQGTRLTVV.

This clone was seen just once. The J gene is TRBJ1-6, the V gene TRBV9; D might be TRBD1 (6 bases). CDR3 length equals 16 residues. The germline V gene encodes CDR1 SGDLS and CDR2 YYNGEE. The V end lost 3 bases, the J end lost 9 bases, and 19 bases lay between the germline ends. CDR3 region: CASSEQGTMGSSPLHF. For the CDR3, the DNA is TGTGCCAGCAGCGAACAGGGTACGATGGGAAGTTCACCCCTCCACTTT.

The rearrangement uses TRBV6-5 and TRBJ2-7, with TRBD1 as a possible D gene (5 bases). This CDR3 has 13 residues. The germline V and J ends were trimmed by 2 bases and 5 bases, with 10 bases remaining between them. Germline CDR1 is MNHEY and CDR2 is SVGAGI. The CDR3 DNA follows: TGTGCCAGCAGTTACACCAGGGTCGACGAGCAGTACTTC. Translation gives CASSYTRVDEQYF.

The genes are TRBV21-1 and TRBJ2-7; the DNA was not used to check the table's D call, TRBD2. TRBV21-1 is annotated as a pseudogene. The CDR3 consists of 16 residues. CDR3 region: CASSKAGEVDYYEQYF. The CDR3 DNA sequence: TGTGCCAGCAGCAAAGCGGGGGAGGTCGACTACTACGAGCAGTACTTC.

V gene TRBV6-1 combines with J gene TRBJ2-3; TRBD2 matches 11 bases. V dropped 4 bases and J dropped 1; count of bases not matched to a gene: 7. In germline, CDR1 is MNHNS, CDR2 SASEGT. This CDR3 has 17 amino acids. The CDR3 is CASSVRTSGRGTDTQYF. Here the CDR3 DNA reads TGTGCCAGCAGTGTTAGGACTAGCGGGCGGGGCACAGATACGCAGTATTTT.

This chain connects TRBV7-9 to TRBJ1-2; possible D gene TRBD1, 6 bases. Trimming removed 4 bases at V and 0 bases at J, with 9 bases between. CDR3 length: 14 residues. Per germline, CDR1 SEHNR and CDR2 FQNEAQ (reference sequence). In nucleotides, the CDR3 is TGTGCCAGCAGCTCACAGGGTTCTAACTATGGCTACACCTTC. Protein product: CASSSQGSNYGYTF.

This clone showed up just once. The chain joins TRBV25-1 to TRBJ2-5; maybe TRBD1 (5 bases). Looked up from germline, CDR1 is MGHDK and CDR2 is SYGVNS. V was shortened by 1 base and J by 1 base, with 10 bases between the two germline ends. The length of the CDR3 is 15 residues. In DNA form, the CDR3 reads TGTGCCAGCAGTGAATCGACAGAAGCCCAAGAGACCCAGTACTTC. It encodes CASSESTEAQETQYF.